The next 13 T cell receptor beta chains were all read from a single sample in a study of cytomegalovirus exposure and HLA in healthy donors. It was with 60 Vbeta and 13 Jbeta primers that the PCR ran. The table came from immunoSEQ multiplex PCR; TCRdb's copy has only in-frame clones and leaves some out. The repertoire holds about 200,000 clones, with around nine tenths as singletons. Sequenced input: PBMCs. The source of these receptors is a woman in her twenties or thirties in good health and CMV-seronegative.

About this clone itself: One end of the junction does not line up with germline, which may come from a read error. This rearrangement joins TRBV6-1 to TRBJ2-7; D not resolved. There are 13 residues in the CDR3. Germline-derived CDR1 and CDR2 are MNHNS and SASEGT. CDR3 bases: TGTGCCAGCAGTGGGAGTCTCCACTACGAGCAGTGCTTC. Its protein is CASSGSLHYEQCF.

This clone has only a few counts. The chain recombines TRBV4-1 with TRBJ2-7; tentative D call: TRBD1 (7 bases). The CDR3 totals 15 residues. Germline CDR1 reads MGHRA; CDR2 reads YSYEKL. V lost 4 bases and J 3 bases, leaving 16 bases between the germline ends. In nucleotides, the CDR3 is TGCGCCAGCAGCCGGCTATCCAGGGGGGACTACGAGCAGTACTTC. Translated: CASSRLSRGDYEQYF.

This clone showed up just a few times. This sequence joins TRBV7-9 and TRBJ1-2, with D possibly matching TRBD1 (6 bases). Germline V gene lookup returns CDR1 SEHNR and CDR2 FQNEAQ (reference sequence). CDR3 length: 18 amino acids. The ends were cut back, 5 bases at V and 3 bases at J, with 25 bases in the middle. CDR3 in amino acids: CASSTTGSRSIEYYGYTF. Written as DNA, the CDR3 is TGTGCCAGCAGCACTACAGGGTCACGTTCGATAGAGTACTATGGCTACACCTTC. The variable domain in full, completed from reference TRBV7-9 and TRBJ1-2, reads DTGVSQNPRHKITKRGQNVTFRCDPISEHNRLYWYRQTLGQGPEFLTYFQNEAQLEKSRLLSDRFSAERPKGSFSTLEIQRTEQGDSAMYLCASSTTGSRSIEYYGYTFGSGTRLTVV.

V is TRBV29-1 and J is TRBJ2-7; 10 bases agree with TRBD1. Germline V gene lookup returns CDR1 SQVTM and CDR2 ANQGSEA. V shed 3 bases, J shed 3 bases, and the junction held 8 bases outside the gene matches. The CDR3 loop spans 15 amino acids. CDR3 DNA: TGCAGCGTTGACACCTCCGGGACAGGGGACTACGAGCAGTACTTC. Translation gives CSVDTSGTGDYEQYF.

The chain uses TRBV7-8 and TRBJ2-7; D not certain. In germline, CDR1 is SGHVS, CDR2 FQNEAQ. V was clipped by 4 bases and J by 8 bases, with 12 bases between them. This CDR3 has 12 amino acids. This chain's CDR3 is CASSSATDQQYF. The CDR3 nucleotides read TGTGCCAGCAGCTCCGCCACAGACCAGCAGTACTTC.

The chain uses TRBV6-1 and TRBJ2-1; 7 bases match TRBD2. Trimming removed 7 bases from V and 2 bases from J; junction bases left unmatched: 5. Germline CDR1 MNHNS, CDR2 SASEGT. The CDR3 is 14 residues long. CDR3 DNA sequence: TGTGCCAGCATCTCTAGCGGCCCCTACAATGAGCAGTTCTTC. It is translated as CASISSGPYNEQFF.

This chain uses TRBV5-6 with TRBJ2-3, with D possibly matching TRBD2 (8 bases). The CDR3 loop spans 15 amino acids. V was shortened by 4 bases and J by 5 bases, with 17 bases between the two germline ends. The germline V gene has CDR1 SGHDT and CDR2 YYEEEE. CDR3 loop: CASSPGGLAGDTQYF. Here the CDR3 DNA reads TGTGCCAGCAGCCCAGGGGGGCTAGCGGGAGATACGCAGTATTTT.

The chain joins TRBV6-5 to TRBJ2-6, with D uncertain. This CDR3 has 14 residues. Germline loops: CDR1 MNHEY, CDR2 SVGAGI. V lost 6 bases, J lost 0 bases, and 6 bases lay in between. The DNA of the CDR3 is TGTGCCAGCAGCCTGTCCTCTGGGGCCAACGTCCTGACTTTC. This translates into CASSLSSGANVLTF.

This clone was picked up a small number of times. The V gene is TRBV5-1, the J gene TRBJ1-1; D may be TRBD1 (5 bases). There are 13 residues in the CDR3. Trimming cost V 2 bases and J 1 base, with 6 bases left between them. CDR1 and CDR2 (germline): SGHRS, YFSETQ. The CDR3 DNA sequence: TGCGCCAGCAGCTTTACAGGGAACACTGAAGCTTTCTTT. It codes for CASSFTGNTEAFF.

The V call is TRBV2, the J call TRBJ2-5; 7 bases map to TRBD1. The CDR3 covers 15 residues. J gave up 5 bases and V 6 bases, and 12 bases lay outside the gene matches. CDR1 SNHLY and CDR2 FYNNEI come from the germline V gene. CDR3 region: CASRTRQGVMETQYF. The CDR3 coding sequence is TGTGCCAGCAGGACTCGACAGGGTGTGATGGAGACCCAGTACTTC. The full variable domain, completed using reference TRBV2 and TRBJ2-5, is EPEVTQTPSHQVTQMGQEVILRCVPISNHLYFYWYRQILGQKVEFLVSFYNNEISEKSEIFDDQFSVERPDGSNFTLKIRSTKLEDSAMYFCASRTRQGVMETQYFGPGTRLLVL.

This sequence joins TRBV29-1 and TRBJ2-7; perhaps TRBD1 as D (5 bases). Germline CDR1 and CDR2: SQVTM and ANQGSEA. The CDR3 loop spans 13 amino acids. Trimming took off 4 bases at V and 5 bases at J, with 15 bases between the two ends. Written as DNA, the CDR3 is TGCAGCGTTGCTGTACAGGATTGGGACGAGCAGTACTTC. Translating it yields CSVAVQDWDEQYF.

The chain combines TRBV7-9 with TRBJ2-7; D may be TRBD2 (6 bases). CDR3 length: 14 amino acids. Germline V gene lookup returns CDR1 SEHNR and CDR2 FQNEAQ (reference sequence). V was cut by 3 bases and J by 4 bases, with 13 bases left in between. Here the CDR3 reads CASSLEGTRYEQYF. The CDR3 DNA reads TGTGCCAGCAGCTTGGAGGGAACGAGATACGAGCAGTACTTC.

The chain combines TRBV4-1 with TRBJ2-3; 11 bases fit TRBD2. CDR3 size: 16 residues. Germline V gene data show CDR1 as MGHRA and CDR2 as YSYEKL. V shed 1 base, J shed 3 bases, and the junction held 3 bases outside the gene matches. CDR3 in amino acids: CASSQGTSGRTDTQYF. Here the CDR3 DNA reads TGCGCCAGCAGCCAAGGCACTAGCGGGAGAACAGATACGCAGTATTTT.